A single TCR beta chain is shown here with its context. Its antigen remains unidentified. Each donor was a healthy Caucasian individual from Russia, aged about 6 to 95. A J-beta primer mix and a sample-barcoded 5' primer were used in a second PCR of about 7 to 12 cycles. Via MiXCR, TCRdb re-called the 5' RACE reads, giving one row per CDR3 protein. The data show about 780,000 distinct CDR3 sequences, roughly 60% seen once. This sample is part of a study of blood T cells in healthy people across ages. Study observations and caveats: Greater diversity and more naive CD4+ cells were seen in long-lived donors than in aged donors. Significant beta diversity loss was already apparent by age approximately 36, declining roughly linearly. Strongly correlated with naive T cell percentage was TCR beta diversity.

This CDR3 has 13 residues. Trimming removed 5 bases at V and 7 bases at J, with 14 bases between. Germline V gene sequence: CDR1 SGHTA, CDR2 FQGTGA. The TCR sequence derives from a young man in good health. Sequences were obtained from blood. The V call is TRBV7-3, the J call TRBJ1-2; D is uncertain. The CDR3 spells CASSPTHSGGYTF. The CDR3 DNA follows: TGTGCCAGCAGCCCGACCCACTCGGGTGGCTACACCTTC. The whole variable domain, remainder taken from reference TRBV7-3 and TRBJ1-2, is GAGVSQTPSNKVTEKGKYVELRCDPISGHTALYWYRQSLGQGPEFLIYFQGTGAADDSGLPNDRFFAVRPEGSVSTLKIQRTERGDSAVYLCASSPTHSGGYTFGSGTRLTVV.